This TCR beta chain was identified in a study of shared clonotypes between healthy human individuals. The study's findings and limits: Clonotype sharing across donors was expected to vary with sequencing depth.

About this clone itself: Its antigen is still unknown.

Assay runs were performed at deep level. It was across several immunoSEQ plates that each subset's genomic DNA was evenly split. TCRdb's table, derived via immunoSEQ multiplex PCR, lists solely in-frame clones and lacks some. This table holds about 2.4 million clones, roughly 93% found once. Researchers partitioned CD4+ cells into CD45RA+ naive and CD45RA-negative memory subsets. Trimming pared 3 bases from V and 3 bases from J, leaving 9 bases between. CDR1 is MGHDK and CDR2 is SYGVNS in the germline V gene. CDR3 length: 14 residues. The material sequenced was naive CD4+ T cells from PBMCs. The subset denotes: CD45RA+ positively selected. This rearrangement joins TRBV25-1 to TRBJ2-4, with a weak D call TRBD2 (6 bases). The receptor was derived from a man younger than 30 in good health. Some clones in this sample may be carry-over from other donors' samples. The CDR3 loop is CASSDPGSKNIQYF. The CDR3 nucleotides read TGTGCCAGCAGTGACCCCGGGAGCAAAAACATTCAGTACTTC.